Listed here is a single TCR beta chain. No antigen is known for it. The data belong to a study of OX40 agonist ivuxolimab in advanced cancers. Study-wide context: Prior checkpoint blockade (anti-PD-1, anti-PD-L1 or anti-CTLA-4) was permitted; approximately 44% had it. Partial responses were achieved by three patients, one with hepatocellular carcinoma and two with cutaneous melanoma.

Generated by immunoSEQ multiplex PCR, the TCRdb table keeps only in-frame clones and is missing some. The sample holds some 23,000 clones, 84% seen once. No patient had autoimmune disease or received systemic immunosuppression. Overall study findings and caveats: Expanded peripheral T-cell antigen specificity went undetermined.

Sequencing was performed on CD4+ or CD8+ T cells sorted from blood, taken in a trial of the OX40 agonist ivuxolimab. The sequence came from an adult with an advanced solid tumor such as melanoma, head and neck, liver or kidney cancer.

CDR3 sequence: CASSQLGSTDTQYF. The CDR3 coding sequence is TGCGCCAGCAGCCAACTAGGTAGCACAGATACGCAGTATTTT. V usage is TRBV4-3 and J usage is TRBJ2-3, with D unresolved. Trimming removed 2 bases at V and 0 bases at J, with 6 bases between. CDR3 length: 14 residues. Germline V lookup: CDR1 LGHNA, CDR2 YSLEER.